One T cell receptor (beta chain) is described in this entry. Trimming removed 5 bases from V and 6 bases from J; junction bases left unmatched: 3. From germline, CDR1 is MNHEY and CDR2 SVGAGI. The CDR3 length is 15 residues. These data are taken from a study of blood T cell repertoires in COVID-19. Assay used: immunoSEQ multiplex PCR; TCRdb lists only in-frame clones, some missing. The sample yields 150,000 or so clones, around 89% seen once. The chain employs TRBV6-5 and TRBJ2-2; 13 bases map to TRBD2. The TCR was taken from a woman aged 25 to 39 with acute COVID-19. The sample taken for sequencing was PBMCs or T cells enriched from blood (not recorded which). CDR3 sequence (DNA): TGTGCCAGCAGTAAACTAGCGGGAGGGCCCGGGGAGCTGTTTTTT. This sequence encodes CASSKLAGGPGELFF.